Shown below are 26 T cell receptor beta chains from a single sample sequenced in a study of blood T cell repertoires in COVID-19. Here immunoSEQ multiplex PCR was the method, and the copy in TCRdb shows in-frame clones only, minus some. The sample lists fewer than 200,000 clones, around 79% occurring once. Input material: peripheral blood. Receptors were obtained from a woman aged 60-70 years with COVID-19, enrolled during active disease.

The chain recombines TRBV20-1 with TRBJ2-7; 9 bases line up with TRBD1. V lost 6 bases and J lost 0; bases outside the gene matches: 6. Germline loops: CDR1 DFQATT, CDR2 SNEGSKA (reference sequence). The CDR3 extends over 14 amino acids. CDR3 sequence: CSASTGGSSYEQYV. The CDR3 coding sequence is TGCAGTGCCAGTACAGGGGGCAGCTCCTACGAGCAGTACGTC.

The sample holds a few counts of this clone. The chain joins TRBV7-9 to TRBJ2-1, with D maybe TRBD2 (7 bases). Trimming took 5 bases from V and 2 from J, leaving 19 bases between them. Germline CDR1 reads SEHNR; CDR2 reads FQNEAQ (reference sequence). This CDR3 spans 17 amino acids. CDR3 sequence reads: CASSPLGAGVPYNEQFF. The CDR3 nucleotides read TGTGCCAGCAGCCCTCTGGGGGCGGGAGTTCCCTACAATGAGCAGTTCTTC.

This chain uses TRBV12-3 or TRBV12-4 with TRBJ2-3, with a tentative D call TRBD2 (5 bases). The V end was cut by 7 bases, the J end by 4 bases, with 12 bases between. The CDR3 is 13 amino acids. The CDR3 loop reads CASTPSSSDTQYF. DNA of the CDR3: TGTGCCAGCACCCCTAGCAGCTCAGATACGCAGTATTTT.

V is TRBV11-2 and J is TRBJ2-1; TRBD2 is a possible D gene (5 bases). The CDR3 covers 14 residues. Trimming removed 1 base from V and 13 bases from J, with 17 bases in between. Germline V lookup: CDR1 SGHAT, CDR2 FQNNGV. For the CDR3, the DNA is TGTGCCAGCAGCTTAGTTTTTGGTAAGGACTTCCAGTTCTTC. This translates into CASSLVFGKDFQFF.

The chain recombines TRBV28 with TRBJ2-3, with a possible D match to TRBD2 (6 bases). V was pared by 7 bases and J by 6 bases, with 14 bases between. Germline assignment: CDR1 MDHEN and CDR2 SYDVKM. This CDR3 is built from 13 residues. CDR3 sequence (DNA): TGTGCCAGCATATCATTGGCGGGGGATACGCAGTATTTT. The encoded protein is CASISLAGDTQYF.

This chain connects TRBV28 to TRBJ1-2; 9 bases are a match to TRBD1. Losses at the gene ends were 3 bases for V and 6 bases for J; bases not matched to a gene: 8. The CDR3 covers 15 residues. Germline V lookup: CDR1 MDHEN, CDR2 SYDVKM. For the CDR3, the DNA is TGTGCCAGCAGTTTTTACAGGGGGCTTGGTGATGGCTACACCTTC. It codes for CASSFYRGLGDGYTF.

This chain links TRBV6-6 with TRBJ2-1, with 8 bases identical to TRBD1. Germline values: CDR1 MNHNY, CDR2 SVGAGI (reference sequence). Trimming removed 2 bases from V and 3 bases from J; junction bases left unmatched: 3. The CDR3 contains 15 residues. The CDR3 loop is CASSYTDRVYNEQFF. CDR3 DNA sequence: TGTGCCAGCAGTTACACGGACAGGGTCTACAATGAGCAGTTCTTC.

The V and J genes are TRBV5-1 and TRBJ2-1; maybe TRBD1 (5 bases). The V gene lost 5 bases and the J gene lost 3 bases, with 9 bases spanning the gap. The CDR3 spans 13 residues. Germline V gene data show CDR1 as SGHRS and CDR2 as YFSETQ. CDR3 sequence reads: CASRTDIYNEQFF. The DNA of the CDR3 is TGCGCCAGCAGAACGGACATCTACAATGAGCAGTTCTTC.

The chain employs TRBV9 and TRBJ1-6; tentative D call: TRBD1 (6 bases). V shed 3 bases and J shed 7 bases, with 17 bases lying between them. Per the germline V gene, CDR1 is SGDLS and CDR2 is YYNGEE. The CDR3 totals 16 residues. As DNA, the CDR3 is TGTGCCAGCAGCGGAAGTGACAGGACTCCCAATTCACCCCTCCACTTT. It codes for CASSGSDRTPNSPLHF.

Details on this clone: Compared with germline, one end of the junction differs, possibly owing to a read error. The chain employs TRBV24-1 and TRBJ2-6; D uncertain. There are 17 residues in the CDR3. Germline lookup yields CDR1 KGHDR and CDR2 SFDVKD. The CDR3 protein is CASSDSIDRAGANVLTF. The CDR3 DNA follows: TGTGCCTCCAGTGATTCAATTGACCGAGCGGGGGCCAACGTCCTGACTTTC.

This rearrangement joins TRBV6-4 to TRBJ1-4, with 9 bases fitting TRBD1. The ends lost 2 bases at V and 6 bases at J; junction bases unmatched: 13. The germline CDR1 and CDR2 sequences are MRHNA and SNTAGT. CDR3 length: 18 amino acids. CDR3 nucleotides: TGTGCCAGCAGTGACATCCGGGACAGGGTGGTTTGGGATGAAAAACTGTTTTTT. Translated, it gives CASSDIRDRVVWDEKLFF.

V is TRBV19 and J is TRBJ2-3, with TRBD1 matching over 7 bases. Germline CDR1 LNHDA, CDR2 SQIVND (reference sequence). V shed 4 bases, J shed 4 bases, and the junction held 5 bases outside the gene matches. The CDR3 length is 14 residues. CDR3 sequence reads: CASSTTGRADTQYF. The CDR3 DNA reads TGTGCCAGTAGTACGACAGGGCGCGCAGATACGCAGTATTTT.

The V and J genes are TRBV5-4 and TRBJ1-6; D gene ambiguous. The germline V and J ends were trimmed by 0 bases and 7 bases, with 14 bases remaining between them. The V gene's germline CDR1 is SGHNT and CDR2 YYREEE (reference sequence). The CDR3 has 16 residues. In DNA form, the CDR3 reads TGTGCCAGCAGCTTGGTTTCGGGGTTAGGGAATTCACCCCTCCACTTT. Translated, it gives CASSLVSGLGNSPLHF.

The chain uses TRBV19 and TRBJ1-2; D unresolved. The CDR3 is made up of 14 amino acids. Trimming removed 7 bases from V and 5 bases from J, with 17 bases in between. CDR1 and CDR2 (germline): LNHDA, SQIVND (reference sequence). As DNA, the CDR3 is TGTGCCAGTACCGTGGACGCGGGCGGGTATGGCTACACCTTC. Amino acid sequence: CASTVDAGGYGYTF.

The V call is TRBV4-1, the J call TRBJ2-3; 7 bases are a match to TRBD2. The junction had 11 bases not matched to a gene; V was cut back by 4 bases and J by 4 bases. The CDR3 length is 16 residues. CDR1 is MGHRA and CDR2 is YSYEKL in the germline V gene. CDR3 nucleotides: TGCGCCAGCAGCCCTAAAGCCGCGGGAGCATCAGATACGCAGTATTTT. Protein: CASSPKAAGASDTQYF.

V is TRBV6-1 and J is TRBJ2-2; TRBD2 agrees at 11 bases. Germline V CDR1 and CDR2: MNHNS, SASEGT. The V and J ends lost 4 bases and 2 bases, in that order; junction bases with no gene match: 6. The CDR3 has 17 residues. CDR3 protein: CASSGASGRLNTGELFF. CDR3 sequence (DNA): TGTGCCAGCAGTGGCGCTAGCGGGAGGTTAAACACCGGGGAGCTGTTTTTT.

The CDR3 nucleotides are TGTGCCAGCAGCCAAGAGCTCTTCGATGAGCAGTTCTTC. It codes for CASSQELFDEQFF. The rearrangement joins TRBV16 to TRBJ2-1; D uncertain. The V gene's germline CDR1 is KGHSY and CDR2 FQNENV. This CDR3 has 13 amino acids. Trimming took 2 bases from V and 8 from J, leaving 10 bases between them.

The CDR3 DNA follows: TGTGCCAGCAGCGCTGAGCTGGCGGGGAGAGGCAATGAGCAGTTCTTC. Residues: CASSAELAGRGNEQFF. V gene TRBV28 combines with J gene TRBJ2-1; TRBD2 might be the D (6 bases). The ends were cut back, 6 bases at V and 6 bases at J, with 21 bases in the middle. Germline CDR1 and CDR2: MDHEN and SYDVKM. This CDR3 spans 16 amino acids.

The CDR3 here is CASSLQENYGYTF. The CDR3 bases are TGTGCCAGCAGTCTACAGGAGAACTATGGCTACACCTTC. The rearrangement links TRBV28 to TRBJ1-2; D is perhaps TRBD1 (5 bases). The CDR3 totals 13 residues. The V and J ends lost 5 bases and 2 bases respectively, with 9 bases between them. CDR1 is MDHEN and CDR2 is SYDVKM in the germline V gene.

In its sample, this clone was seen once. V is TRBV5-4 and J is TRBJ2-2; weak D call: TRBD2 (6 bases). Per the germline V gene, CDR1 is SGHNT and CDR2 is YYREEE (reference sequence). This CDR3 comprises 18 residues. The germline V and J ends were trimmed by 1 base and 4 bases, with 20 bases remaining between them. Written as DNA, the CDR3 is TGTGCCAGCAGCTTGATCGGGACTCGTGGGACGATCACCGGGGAGCTGTTTTTT. The encoded protein is CASSLIGTRGTITGELFF.

The rearrangement joins TRBV30 to TRBJ1-4, with a possible D match to TRBD1 (5 bases). This CDR3 is 13 amino acids long. V was cut by 5 bases and J by 2 bases, with 9 bases left in between. Germline CDR1 is GTSNPN and CDR2 is SVGIG (reference sequence). The CDR3 loop reads CAWEQGTNEKLFF. In DNA form, the CDR3 reads TGTGCCTGGGAGCAGGGTACTAATGAAAAACTGTTTTTT.

The chain uses TRBV5-5 and TRBJ2-7; TRBD2 agrees at 12 bases. The germline CDR1 and CDR2 sequences are SGHKS and YYEKEE (reference sequence). With 3 bases clipped from V and 2 bases from J, the junction kept 3 bases outside the gene matches. CDR3 length: 15 amino acids. The CDR3 loop reads CASSSGLAGAYEQYF. In DNA, the CDR3 is TGTGCCAGCAGCTCGGGACTAGCGGGCGCCTACGAGCAGTACTTC. The full variable domain, completed using reference TRBV5-5 and TRBJ2-7, is DAGVTQSPTHLIKTRGQQVTLRCSPISGHKSVSWYQQVLGQGPQFIFQYYEKEERGRGNFPDRFSARQFPNYSSELNVNALLLGDSALYLCASSSGLAGAYEQYFGPGTRLTVT.

CDR3 loop: CASSGASGDTDTQYF. The CDR3, as DNA: TGTGCCAGCAGCGGCGCTAGCGGGGACACAGATACGCAGTATTTT. V usage is TRBV7-6 and J usage is TRBJ2-3; 9 bases match TRBD2. V lost 5 bases to trimming and J lost 2 bases; unmatched junction nucleotides: 5. The CDR3 totals 15 residues. Germline V CDR1 and CDR2: SGHVS, FNYEAQ.

CDR3 amino acids: CASSLIFRGGETQYF. Written as DNA, the CDR3 is TGTGCCAGCAGTTTAATTTTTCGGGGTGGGGAGACCCAGTACTTC. The genes are TRBV28 and TRBJ2-5; possible D gene TRBD2, 5 bases. CDR3 length: 15 amino acids. Germline assignment: CDR1 MDHEN and CDR2 SYDVKM. V was trimmed by 2 bases and J by 5 bases, leaving 15 bases between them.

V usage is TRBV7-2 and J usage is TRBJ1-3, with D perhaps matching TRBD1 (5 bases). V gave up 5 bases and J gave up 7 bases, with 15 bases separating them. There are 14 residues in the CDR3. Germline-derived CDR1 and CDR2 are SGHTA and FQGNSA. This CDR3 is CASSRDREANTIYF. DNA of the CDR3: TGTGCCAGCAGCCGGGACCGGGAGGCCAACACCATATATTTT.

This chain uses TRBV6-6 with TRBJ2-5, with 7 positions matching TRBD2. The J segment lost 1 base and the V segment lost 7 bases, leaving 6 bases of the junction unmatched. This CDR3 is built from 14 residues. The germline gives CDR1 MNHNY, CDR2 SVGAGI (reference sequence). CDR3 loop: CASTLGGPQETQYF. The CDR3 nucleotides read TGTGCCAGCACCCTGGGAGGGCCCCAAGAGACCCAGTACTTC.